These 9 T cell receptor beta chains were sequenced from one sample in a study of T cell responses to AZD1222 COVID-19 vaccine (dated by TCRdb to the early 2020s). The receptor library was made with the immunoSEQ multiplex PCR assay. Sourced from immuneACCESS, this table was stored by TCRdb with only in-frame sequences that have V and J called. A share of the clones is absent; for the studies checked, an unresolved V gene accounts for under half, and the remainder has no known explanation. The sample records 75,000 to 95,000 clones, 70% to 90% of which are singletons. The top ten clones comprise roughly a tenth of the sample. In light of the paper, this sample's time point label describes: baseline before first vaccination. The sample consisted of peripheral blood, taken on day 0 of AZD1222 vaccination. The source of these receptors is an adult in good health.

This chain joins TRBV4-1 and TRBJ2-2, with 14 bases matching TRBD2. The CDR3 runs 18 residues. V lost 0 bases to trimming and J lost 5 bases; unmatched junction nucleotides: 5. The V gene's germline CDR1 is MGHRA and CDR2 YSYEKL. The CDR3 is CASSQDGTSGRRTGELFF. The CDR3 coding sequence is TGCGCCAGCAGCCAAGATGGGACTAGCGGGAGACGTACCGGGGAGCTGTTTTTT.

The rearrangement uses TRBV19 and TRBJ1-1; D is unresolved. The ends were cut back, 3 bases at V and 3 bases at J, with 5 bases in the middle. Germline V gives CDR1 LNHDA, CDR2 SQIVND (reference sequence). This CDR3 comprises 12 residues. The CDR3 protein is CASSMLYTEAFF. CDR3 sequence (DNA): TGTGCCAGTAGTATGCTTTACACTGAAGCTTTCTTT.

V gene TRBV5-5 combines with J gene TRBJ2-3; D is unresolved. V was shortened by 0 bases and J by 2 bases, with 7 bases between the two germline ends. The CDR3 loop spans 14 amino acids. Germline lookup yields CDR1 SGHKS and CDR2 YYEKEE (reference sequence). CDR3 bases: TGTGCCAGCAGCTTGGAAGGATCCACAGATACGCAGTATTTT. Protein: CASSLEGSTDTQYF.

The V and J genes are TRBV5-8 and TRBJ1-2; no definite D call. Trimming took off 2 bases at V and 2 bases at J, with 7 bases between the two ends. Germline V CDR1 and CDR2: SGHTS, YDEGEE. The CDR3 runs 13 residues. The CDR3 is CASSLDGNYGYTF. CDR3 sequence (DNA): TGTGCCAGCAGCTTAGACGGGAACTATGGCTACACCTTC.

CDR3 sequence (DNA): TGCGCCAGCAGCTTTGGATACGGCACTGAAGCTTTCTTT. Protein: CASSFGYGTEAFF. The chain recombines TRBV5-1 with TRBJ1-1; unclear D gene. Germline V gene lookup returns CDR1 SGHRS and CDR2 YFSETQ. Trimming stripped 2 bases from V and 4 bases from J, with 9 bases between. This CDR3 contains 13 residues.

The chain recombines TRBV6-6 with TRBJ2-1; 11 bases match TRBD2. This CDR3 has 15 residues. Germline assignment: CDR1 MNHNY and CDR2 SVGAGI (reference sequence). The junction had 7 bases not matched to a gene; V was cut back by 6 bases and J by 6 bases. Here the CDR3 reads CASRFSSGGTNEQFF. For the CDR3, the DNA is TGTGCCAGCAGATTCTCTAGCGGGGGGACCAATGAGCAGTTCTTC.

This clone appeared a single time. V usage is TRBV3-1 (or the pseudogene TRBV3-2) and J usage is TRBJ2-2; no clear D. V was pared by 5 bases and J by 4 bases, with 11 bases between. This CDR3 contains 14 residues. Germline CDR1 LGHDT, CDR2 YNNKEL (reference sequence). The CDR3 nucleotides are TGTGCCAGCAGCACCCGACATGGCACCGGGGAGCTGTTTTTT. It translates to CASSTRHGTGELFF.

CDR3 in DNA: TGTGCCAGCAGCTCAGGGGGGCAGCCCGGAAACATTCAGTACTTC. Translation gives CASSSGGQPGNIQYF. The chain uses TRBV11-2 and TRBJ2-4; TRBD1 might be the D (7 bases). The CDR3 totals 15 residues. V lost 4 bases to trimming and J lost 6 bases, with 16 bases between them. Per germline, CDR1 SGHAT and CDR2 FQNNGV.

In nucleotides, the CDR3 is TGTGCCAGCAGTGATCCAGGGAGCACAGATACGCAGTATTTT. Translation: CASSDPGSTDTQYF. The chain joins TRBV6-1 to TRBJ2-3; possibly TRBD1 for D (5 bases). V lost 3 bases to trimming and J lost 0 bases, with 7 bases between them. The CDR3 spans 14 residues. Germline-derived CDR1 and CDR2 are MNHNS and SASEGT.